This entry concerns a single T cell receptor beta chain. Its antigen is not known. The assay was immunoSEQ multiplex PCR, and TCRdb's table has in-frame clones only and misses some. The sample includes 130,000 or so clones, approximately 90% of them seen just once. This sample was included in a study of T cell responses to AZD1222 COVID-19 vaccine. Study background: Second-dose groups at about 4 or about 12 weeks were pooled. Study results and limitations: Females outnumbered males among donors, who were mostly white British; clonal diversity was possibly underestimated. Across the whole spike, CD4 TCRs peaked at regions 160-218 and 743-854. Two AZD1222 administrations were followed by greater Spike-specific TCR breadth and depth.

The germline V gene encodes CDR1 SNHLY and CDR2 FYNNEI. CDR3 length: 14 amino acids. Trimming pared 3 bases from V and 14 bases from J, leaving 20 bases between. The rearrangement uses TRBV2 and TRBJ2-1; maybe TRBD2 (6 bases). Sequencing used peripheral blood, obtained on day 0 of AZD1222 vaccination. The receptor was isolated from an adult in good health. The DNA of the CDR3 is TGTGCCAGCAGTGATAATCGGGACTCTCCTCGCAAGTTCTTC. It specifies CASSDNRDSPRKFF.